This passage covers 30 T cell receptor beta chains from one sample sequenced in a study of cytomegalovirus exposure and HLA in healthy donors. 13 Jbeta primers and 60 Vbeta primers were used for the PCR. Only in-frame clones appear in the TCRdb table, and some are missing; sequencing was by immunoSEQ multiplex PCR. The sample lists a few hundred thousand clones; 80% were seen once. Material for sequencing was PBMCs. These receptor sequences come from a girl aged 2 to 9 in good health and CMV-seronegative.

The V and J genes are TRBV18 and TRBJ1-2; D is ambiguous. CDR1 and CDR2 (germline): KGHSH, LQKENI. This CDR3 contains 13 residues. V shed 3 bases and J shed 6 bases, with 11 bases lying between them. In DNA form, the CDR3 reads TGTGCCAGCTCACCGGCGGAACAAAATGGCTACACCTTC. Its protein product is CASSPAEQNGYTF.

The genes are TRBV6-6 and TRBJ2-1; 7 nucleotides line up with TRBD2. After removal of 2 bases from V and 4 bases from J, the junction contained 5 bases not matched to a gene. Germline assignment: CDR1 MNHNY and CDR2 SVGAGI (reference sequence). The CDR3 runs to 15 residues. CDR3 sequence (DNA): TGTGCCAGCAGTTACGGGAGGGACTTATACAATGAGCAGTTCTTC. It encodes CASSYGRDLYNEQFF.

The chain carries TRBV18 and TRBJ2-1; 10 bases are a match to TRBD2. The CDR3 contains 16 residues. Germline V gene sequence: CDR1 KGHSH, CDR2 LQKENI. V was pared by 2 bases and J by 3 bases, with 4 bases of the junction left unmatched. The CDR3 DNA follows: TGTGCCAGCTCACCAAGGAAGCGGGAGGGCTACAATGAGCAGTTCTTC. Amino acid sequence: CASSPRKREGYNEQFF.

This sequence joins TRBV14 and TRBJ2-1; D is perhaps TRBD2 (6 bases). Germline V CDR1 and CDR2: SGHDN, FVKESK. CDR3 length: 14 amino acids. V was clipped by 2 bases and J by 15 bases, with 20 bases between them. The CDR3 sequence is CASSQRTNSARVFF. CDR3 sequence (DNA): TGTGCCAGCAGCCAAAGGACTAATAGCGCACGAGTGTTCTTC.

The rearrangement links TRBV28 to TRBJ2-7; possible D gene TRBD2, 6 bases. V lost 7 bases and J lost 2, with 18 bases in between. Germline values: CDR1 MDHEN, CDR2 SYDVKM. The CDR3 contains 15 residues. For the CDR3, the DNA is TGTGCCAGCATACCTGGGGGGTCCCCAACCTACGAGCAGTACTTC. It translates to CASIPGGSPTYEQYF.

The V call is TRBV5-6, the J call TRBJ1-2; 11 bases are a match to TRBD1. V was pared by 4 bases and J by 7 bases, with 12 bases of the junction left unmatched. CDR1 is SGHDT, CDR2 YYEEEE, per germline. The CDR3 has 16 residues. This CDR3 reads CASSINPGQGGAGYTF. Here the CDR3 DNA reads TGTGCCAGCAGCATCAACCCGGGACAGGGGGGAGCTGGCTACACCTTC.

The chain combines TRBV5-4 with TRBJ2-7; 10 nucleotides align to TRBD1. CDR1 SGHNT and CDR2 YYREEE come from the germline V gene (reference sequence). The CDR3 has 14 amino acids. The ends lost 3 bases at V and 7 bases at J; junction bases unmatched: 7. The CDR3 region is CASSSGTGVREQYF. Here the CDR3 DNA reads TGTGCCAGCAGCTCCGGGACAGGGGTGAGGGAGCAGTACTTC.

The CDR3 sequence is CAISEPDRVSYEQYF. The CDR3 nucleotides are TGTGCCATCAGTGAGCCGGACAGGGTATCCTACGAGCAGTACTTC. The chain employs TRBV10-3 and TRBJ2-5; 8 bases line up with TRBD1. The closer fit of TRBJ2-7 to the DNA end suggests the J call may be wrong. The CDR3 runs 15 residues. In germline, CDR1 is ENHRY, CDR2 SYGVKD.

J is TRBJ1-1 and V is TRBV7-6, with 7 bases lining up with TRBD1. J lost 3 bases, V lost 2 bases, and 9 bases had no gene match. This CDR3 region has 16 residues. The germline V gene encodes CDR1 SGHVS and CDR2 FNYEAQ. The CDR3 protein is CASSLRQGAPYTEAFF. CDR3 bases: TGTGCCAGCAGCTTACGACAGGGTGCCCCTTACACTGAAGCTTTCTTT.

This clone was seen a few times. The chain uses TRBV6-4 and TRBJ2-1, with 12 nucleotides matching TRBD2. The germline V gene encodes CDR1 MRHNA and CDR2 SNTAGT. The CDR3 spans 17 residues. V lost 5 bases, J lost 4 bases, and 9 bases stayed unmatched. DNA for the CDR3: TGTGCCAGCAGTTCCAAGGGACTAGCGGGCGATTACAATGAGCAGTTCTTC. Translating gives CASSSKGLAGDYNEQFF.

The chain recombines TRBV7-8 with TRBJ2-7; maybe TRBD1 (6 bases). The CDR3 consists of 15 residues. Germline V gene sequence: CDR1 SGHVS, CDR2 FQNEAQ. Trimming took off 0 bases at V and 5 bases at J, with 14 bases between the two ends. The CDR3: CASSLADSSVNEQYF. The CDR3 nucleotides read TGTGCCAGCAGCTTAGCGGACAGTTCCGTTAACGAGCAGTACTTC.

This clone was recorded a few times. The genes are TRBV18 and TRBJ2-1, with TRBD1 matching 10 bases. Germline loops: CDR1 KGHSH, CDR2 LQKENI. V lost 6 bases to trimming and J lost 5 bases; unmatched junction nucleotides: 7. This CDR3 is 15 amino acids long. The CDR3 coding sequence is TGTGCCAGCTCGTCGTGGGACAGGGGTGACAATGAGCAGTTCTTC. This encodes CASSSWDRGDNEQFF.

This clone occurred a few times. This chain uses TRBV7-8 with TRBJ2-1; the match to TRBD2 covers 10 bases. Germline V gene data show CDR1 as SGHVS and CDR2 as FQNEAQ. The junction had 5 bases not matched to a gene; V was cut back by 1 base and J by 5 bases. The CDR3 has 16 residues. This CDR3 reads CASSLVSGTSDNEQFF. The CDR3 DNA reads as TGTGCCAGCAGCTTAGTGTCAGGGACTAGCGACAATGAGCAGTTCTTC.

The chain uses TRBV11-1 and TRBJ2-7, with 7 nucleotides matching TRBD2. V lost 3 bases to trimming and J lost 6 bases; unmatched junction nucleotides: 2. The CDR3 is 12 residues long. CDR1 SGHAT and CDR2 FQDESV come from the germline V gene (reference sequence). The CDR3 bases are TGTGCCAGCAGCTTGCGGGGGACCGAGCAGTACTTC. Its translation: CASSLRGTEQYF.

This chain links TRBV7-8 with TRBJ1-3; D is perhaps TRBD1 (6 bases). V was pared by 6 bases and J by 4 bases, with 19 bases between. The CDR3 has 16 residues. Germline CDR1 is SGHVS and CDR2 is FQNEAQ. The CDR3 spells CASRGWTAALGNTIYF. In DNA, the CDR3 is TGTGCCAGCAGGGGGTGGACAGCAGCTCTCGGAAACACCATATATTTT.

This clone has more than one count but fewer than ten. The chain is built from TRBV2 and TRBJ1-3, with D unclear. Germline V CDR1 and CDR2: SNHLY, FYNNEI. The CDR3 is made up of 14 amino acids. With 0 bases removed from V and 0 bases from J, the gap between germline ends came to 3 bases. The CDR3 region has the DNA TGTGCCAGCAGTGAAGCGGCCTCTGGAAACACCATATATTTT. Protein sequence: CASSEAASGNTIYF.

The sample holds one count of this clone. The chain carries TRBV9 and TRBJ1-2; 7 bases map to TRBD1. This CDR3 has 16 residues. Per the germline V gene, CDR1 is SGDLS and CDR2 is YYNGEE. V lost 4 bases to trimming and J lost 7 bases; unmatched junction nucleotides: 16. The CDR3 protein is CASSRIGTDLISGYTF. CDR3 sequence (DNA): TGTGCCAGCAGCCGCATAGGGACAGACCTCATCTCTGGCTACACCTTC.

The chain has TRBV10-3 and TRBJ2-7, with 9 bases matching TRBD2. The germline V gene has CDR1 ENHRY and CDR2 SYGVKD. V shed 2 bases and J 2 bases; nucleotides not matched to a gene: 7. CDR3 size: 16 residues. The CDR3 here is CAISEAQRGAPYEQYF. The CDR3 DNA reads as TGTGCCATCAGTGAGGCCCAGCGGGGGGCACCCTACGAGCAGTACTTC.

This clone was seen more than once but under ten times. This sequence joins TRBV5-1 and TRBJ2-1; TRBD2 matches 7 bases. The germline V gene has CDR1 SGHRS and CDR2 YFSETQ. This CDR3 comprises 16 residues. J gave up 7 bases and V 4 bases, and 14 bases lay outside the gene matches. The CDR3 here is CASSEAGRASWNEQFF. As DNA, the CDR3 is TGCGCCAGCAGCGAGGCAGGGAGGGCTAGTTGGAATGAGCAGTTCTTC.

The rearrangement links TRBV7-7 to TRBJ2-3; TRBD2 aligns across 10 bases. Germline V gene lookup returns CDR1 SSHAT and CDR2 FNYEAQ (reference sequence). V shed 1 base and J 1 base; nucleotides not matched to a gene: 8. The CDR3 runs to 18 residues. The CDR3 reads CASSLGTRTSGRTDTQYF. In nucleotides, the CDR3 is TGTGCCAGCAGCTTAGGCACTCGGACTAGCGGCCGCACAGATACGCAGTATTTT. Combining the CDR3 with reference TRBV7-7 and TRBJ2-3 gives the whole variable domain GAGVSQSPRYKVTKRGQDVTLRCDPISSHATLYWYQQALGQGPEFLTYFNYEAQPDKSGLPSDRFSAERPEGSISTLTIQRTEQRDSAMYRCASSLGTRTSGRTDTQYFGPGTRLTVL.

V usage is TRBV19 and J usage is TRBJ2-7, with a possible D match to TRBD1 (5 bases). The CDR3 has 14 amino acids. In germline, CDR1 is LNHDA, CDR2 SQIVND (reference sequence). The V end lost 0 bases, the J end lost 6 bases, and 12 bases lay between the germline ends. CDR3 nucleotides: TGTGCCAGTAGTATAGAAGGCAGGGTTGCCGAGCAGTACTTC. Its translation is CASSIEGRVAEQYF.

On this clone itself: An end of the junction differs from the germline gene, which may be a read error. This chain connects TRBV6-5 to TRBJ2-1; D gene uncertain. Germline values: CDR1 MNHEY, CDR2 SVGAGI. The CDR3 is 14 residues long. CDR3 loop: CAGSYSSSYNEQFF. DNA of the CDR3: TGTGCCGGCAGTTACAGTAGCTCCTACAATGAGCAGTTCTTC.

For the CDR3, the DNA is TGTGCCAGCAGCTTAGTACTAGGACTAGCGGGACTACAAGAGCAGTTCTTC. This codes for CASSLVLGLAGLQEQFF. This chain connects TRBV7-6 to TRBJ2-1; 12 bases match TRBD2. CDR3 length equals 17 residues. Germline V gene lookup returns CDR1 SGHVS and CDR2 FNYEAQ. J was trimmed by 10 bases and V by 1 base; bases with no gene match: 11. Filled out from reference TRBV7-6 and TRBJ2-1, the complete variable domain reads GAGVSQSPRYKVTKRGQDVALRCDPISGHVSLYWYRQALGQGPEFLTYFNYEAQQDKSGLPNDRFSAERPEGSISTLTIQRTEQRDSAMYRCASSLVLGLAGLQEQFFGPGTRLTVL.

The chain links TRBV2 to TRBJ2-7; 9 bases line up with TRBD1. This CDR3 has 16 amino acids. Germline V CDR1 and CDR2: SNHLY, FYNNEI. V lost 1 base, J lost 3 bases, and 7 bases stayed unmatched. CDR3 DNA sequence: TGTGCCAGCAGTGAAGTTCCAGGGACAGGGTTCTACGAGCAGTACTTC. Protein product: CASSEVPGTGFYEQYF.

The chain couples TRBV6-6 to TRBJ2-1; 7 bases agree with TRBD2. This CDR3 is 14 amino acids long. The V segment lost 5 bases and the J segment 4 bases; nucleotides outside the gene matches: 5. Germline V gene data show CDR1 as MNHNY and CDR2 as SVGAGI (reference sequence). For the CDR3, the DNA is TGTGCCAGCAGTCTCGCTAGCGGATACAATGAGCAGTTCTTC. Its protein is CASSLASGYNEQFF.

The chain carries TRBV6-1 and TRBJ2-7; possible D gene TRBD2, 6 bases. Germline loops: CDR1 MNHNS, CDR2 SASEGT. V lost 1 base and J 4 bases, leaving 14 bases between the germline ends. The CDR3 consists of 15 residues. CDR3 residues: CASSEGISGTYEQYF. DNA for the CDR3: TGTGCCAGCAGTGAAGGTATTAGCGGAACTTACGAGCAGTACTTC.

Notes on this clone: The junction departs from germline at one end; a sequencing error may be responsible. Additional DNA sequences in this sample encode the identical CDR3. The V and J genes are TRBV10-3 and TRBJ2-3, with 9 bases aligning to TRBD2. In germline, CDR1 is ENHRY, CDR2 SYGVKD. This CDR3 is built from 15 residues. The DNA for the CDR3 is TGCGCCATCAGTGTTGGGCTAGCGGGGCACGATACGCAGTATTTT. Its protein is CAISVGLAGHDTQYF.

The chain is built from TRBV4-2 and TRBJ1-5, with unresolved D. CDR1 LGHNA and CDR2 YNFKEQ come from the germline V gene. CDR3 length: 16 amino acids. Trimming stripped 1 base from V and 0 bases from J, with 10 bases between. CDR3 bases: TGTGCCAGCAGCCAAGTTGGCCAGAATAGCAATCAGCCCCAGCATTTT. It translates to CASSQVGQNSNQPQHF.

The chain links TRBV11-2 to TRBJ1-1; D call uncertain. CDR1 is SGHAT, CDR2 FQNNGV, per germline. CDR3 size: 13 residues. The V gene lost 0 bases and the J gene lost 2 bases, with 4 bases spanning the gap. The CDR3 spells CASSLDRNTEAFF. The CDR3 DNA is TGTGCCAGCAGCTTAGATAGAAACACTGAAGCTTTCTTT. Drawing the rest from reference TRBV11-2 and TRBJ1-1, the complete variable domain is EAGVAQSPRYKIIEKRQSVAFWCNPISGHATLYWYQQILGQGPKLLIQFQNNGVVDDSQLPKDRFSAERLKGVDSTLKIQPAKLEDSAVYLCASSLDRNTEAFFGQGTRLTVV.

The chain joins TRBV28 to TRBJ2-1; 7 nucleotides agree with TRBD2. Germline V CDR1 and CDR2: MDHEN, SYDVKM. The junction had 8 bases not matched to a gene; V was cut back by 6 bases and J by 0 bases. CDR3 length equals 16 residues. This chain's CDR3 is CASSKIGGISYNEQFF. The CDR3 nucleotides read TGTGCCAGCAGCAAAATCGGGGGGATCTCCTACAATGAGCAGTTCTTC.